This T cell receptor (beta chain) stems from a study of cytotoxic CD8 clonotypes in ibrutinib-treated CLL. Produced via immunoSEQ multiplex PCR; TCRdb's table is partial and in-frame only. The data contain 40,000 to 50,000 clones, about 57% of them singletons. V lost 4 bases to trimming and J lost 2 bases, with 12 bases between them. The CDR3 sequence is 15 residues long. Looked up from germline, CDR1 is LGHNA and CDR2 is YNFKEQ. In this sample, this clone turned up a few times. The receptor's source is a human donor with chronic lymphocytic leukemia. The chain recombines TRBV4-2 with TRBJ2-1, with D perhaps TRBD1 (5 bases). The specimen was PBMCs, collected after 24 months of ibrutinib treatment. The CDR3 region has the DNA TGTGCCAGCAGCCTCCAGCCGGACACCTACAATGAGCAGTTCTTC. Its protein product is CASSLQPDTYNEQFF.